This TCR beta chain was observed in a study of T cell responses to AZD1222 COVID-19 vaccine. Study background: Some second doses came at about 4 weeks and others at about 12 weeks; these were pooled. Study results and caveats: Among spike-specific TCRs, nearly half reportedly target unmutated variant regions. Vaccine-related CD4 TCRs covered spike, predominating at 160-218 and 743-854.

In the case of this clone: Antigen specificity is unknown.

The CDR3 sequence is 17 residues long. Germline V gene lookup returns CDR1 SGHTA and CDR2 FQGNSA. The V and J ends lost 4 bases and 5 bases, in that order; junction bases with no gene match: 10. Profiling relied on immunoSEQ multiplex PCR, and the TCRdb table lists in-frame clones only, not all of them. The table records around 130,000 clones, 93% of them present only once. The V and J genes are TRBV7-2 and TRBJ1-5; 11 nucleotides align to TRBD1. This clonotype originated in an adult in good health. Here the sequenced sample was peripheral blood, taken on day 0 of AZD1222 vaccination. In nucleotides, the CDR3 is TGTGCCAGCAGCTCCCTTCCGGGACAGGGGGACTATCAGCCCCAGCATTTT. This codes for CASSSLPGQGDYQPQHF.